The T cell receptor beta chain under discussion was sequenced for a study of shared clonotypes between healthy human individuals. The repertoire was sequenced with immunoSEQ multiplex PCR; TCRdb's copy has only in-frame clones and lacks some. The table shows around 1.5 million clones, with 95% to 99% occurring only once. CDR1 is SGHDN, CDR2 FVKESK, per germline. The CDR3 has 17 amino acids. V lost 1 base, J lost 3 bases, and 18 bases lay in between. Sequencing was performed on naive CD4+ T cells sorted from blood. This sample's subset: CD45RA+ positively selected. The TCR originated in a man younger than 45 in good health. This rearrangement joins TRBV14 to TRBJ1-1, with D perhaps matching TRBD1 (6 bases). DNA of the CDR3: TGTGCCAGCAGCCAAGTTTTCATGGGGGCGTTGCACACTGAAGCTTTCTTT. As protein: CASSQVFMGALHTEAFF.